The 24 T cell receptor beta chains in this list originate from one sample, sequenced in a study of shared clonotypes between healthy human individuals. This table comes from immunoSEQ multiplex PCR, and its TCRdb copy is limited to in-frame clones, with some not included. The table has roughly 500,000 clones, 60% to 85% seen once. The sequenced material came from PBMCs. Receptors were obtained from a woman aged 40 to 50 in good health. Some clones in this sample may be carry-over from other donors' samples.

The gene calls are TRBV2 and TRBJ2-3; D gene ambiguous. The CDR3 totals 15 residues. The germline gives CDR1 SNHLY, CDR2 FYNNEI. V shed 7 bases and J shed 5 bases, with 19 bases lying between them. The CDR3 sequence is CASKFVQVIGDTQYF. The CDR3 DNA follows: TGTGCCAGCAAATTCGTGCAGGTTATAGGAGATACGCAGTATTTT.

The chain combines TRBV6-1 with TRBJ2-7; D gene ambiguous. The CDR3 consists of 16 residues. V was shortened by 6 bases and J by 4 bases, with 22 bases between the two germline ends. Germline V gene sequence: CDR1 MNHNS, CDR2 SASEGT. CDR3 in amino acids: CASRELDTRRTYEQYF. CDR3 nucleotides: TGTGCCAGCAGAGAACTTGACACGCGTCGTACTTACGAGCAGTACTTC.

For this clone: A far larger clone is a single base away, which makes a read error likely. Distinct nucleotide sequences in the sample also encode this CDR3. The rearrangement joins TRBV25-1 to TRBJ2-7, with TRBD1 matching 9 bases. The CDR3 sequence is 14 residues long. Germline CDR1 MGHDK, CDR2 SYGVNS. Unmatched junction bases numbered 6, after V lost 5 bases and J lost 4 bases. The CDR3 is CASSRTGGTYEQYF. CDR3 coding DNA: TGTGCCAGCAGTCGAACAGGGGGCACATACGAGCAGTACTTC.

Points on this clone: A read error may be the cause here, since a much bigger clone is one base away. The rearrangement uses TRBV30 and TRBJ2-2; D is possibly TRBD1 (6 bases). The CDR3 has 15 amino acids. Germline-derived CDR1 and CDR2 are GTSNPN and SVGIG (reference sequence). V shed 5 bases and J shed 0 bases, with 13 bases lying between them. The CDR3 reads CAWGAGAANTGELFF. DNA of the CDR3: TGTGCCTGGGGGGCAGGGGCCGCGAACACCGGGGAGCTGTTTTTT.

CDR3 coding DNA: TGCAGCGTTGCGGGCAGGGGCTACGAGCAGTACTTC. This encodes CSVAGRGYEQYF. The chain carries TRBV29-1 and TRBJ2-7; a weak D match, TRBD1 (6 bases). From germline, CDR1 is SQVTM and CDR2 ANQGSEA. V lost 4 bases and J lost 3, with 10 bases in between. CDR3 length equals 12 residues.

The chain recombines TRBV5-1 with TRBJ2-3, with D possibly being TRBD2 (6 bases). V was cut by 2 bases and J by 2 bases, with 15 bases left in between. Germline V gene lookup returns CDR1 SGHRS and CDR2 YFSETQ. CDR3 length: 16 amino acids. CDR3 DNA sequence: TGCGCCAGCAGCTTCCTAGCGCGGGGTAACACAGATACGCAGTATTTT. Encoded protein: CASSFLARGNTDTQYF.

In this sample, this clone turned up many times. The chain employs TRBV7-2 and TRBJ2-5; perhaps TRBD1 as D (6 bases). This CDR3 spans 14 amino acids. The V gene lost 3 bases and the J gene lost 3 bases, with 11 bases spanning the gap. Germline V gene data show CDR1 as SGHTA and CDR2 as FQGNSA. The CDR3 region has the DNA TGTGCCAGCAGCTTCCAGGGGCCCGAAGAGACCCAGTACTTC. Protein product: CASSFQGPEETQYF.

The J gene is TRBJ2-6, the V gene TRBV19; 7 bases are a match to TRBD1. The CDR3 has 17 residues. Trimming took 6 bases from V and 0 from J; bases not matched to a gene: 8. The germline gives CDR1 LNHDA, CDR2 SQIVND (reference sequence). The CDR3, as DNA: TGTGCCAGTAGCCCGACAGGGACCAACTCTGGGGCCAACGTCCTGACTTTC. Amino acid sequence: CASSPTGTNSGANVLTF.

This chain uses TRBV19 with TRBJ1-1; 9 bases fit TRBD1. V lost 6 bases and J lost 4; bases outside the gene matches: 3. Germline loops: CDR1 LNHDA, CDR2 SQIVND (reference sequence). The CDR3 totals 13 residues. The CDR3 DNA is TGTGCCAGTAGCGGGACAGGGTTCACTGAAGCTTTCTTT. Encoded protein: CASSGTGFTEAFF.

The table lists this clone with a count of one. The J gene is TRBJ2-5, the V gene TRBV7-8, with D perhaps matching TRBD1 (5 bases). V lost 5 bases and J lost 4, with 11 bases in between. Germline CDR1 and CDR2: SGHVS and FQNEAQ. CDR3 size: 13 residues. For the CDR3, the DNA is TGTGCCAGCAGCGGGGCAAGACGAGAGACCCAGTACTTC. Its protein product is CASSGARRETQYF.

The J gene is TRBJ2-2, the V gene TRBV6-6; D unresolved. This CDR3 region has 14 residues. The V gene's germline CDR1 is MNHNY and CDR2 SVGAGI (reference sequence). V lost 7 bases and J lost 0, with 9 bases in between. The CDR3 loop is CASTAKSNTGELFF. The CDR3 nucleotides read TGTGCCAGCACGGCGAAGTCGAACACCGGGGAGCTGTTTTTT.

This chain uses TRBV6-6 with TRBJ1-3; 10 bases are a match to TRBD1. CDR1 is MNHNY, CDR2 SVGAGI, per germline (reference sequence). This CDR3 contains 16 residues. J lost 0 bases, V lost 7 bases, and 6 bases had no gene match. In nucleotides, the CDR3 is TGTGCCAGCATTAGAGGACAGGGGGGCTCTGGAAACACCATATATTTT. This encodes CASIRGQGGSGNTIYF.

The chain joins TRBV25-1 to TRBJ1-4; TRBD1 matches 8 bases. V was pared by 6 bases and J by 6 bases, with 0 bases of the junction left unmatched. The CDR3 covers 12 residues. CDR1 is MGHDK and CDR2 is SYGVNS in the germline V gene. CDR3 sequence (DNA): TGTGCCAGCAGACAGGGGGATGAAAAACTGTTTTTT. Translation: CASRQGDEKLFF.

Note on this clone: This likely stems from a read error, as it lies one base from a far larger clone. The sample holds other DNA sequences that translate to the same CDR3. The chain employs TRBV30 and TRBJ1-2, with D hard to call. Germline V gene lookup returns CDR1 GTSNPN and CDR2 SVGIG (reference sequence). This CDR3 has 13 amino acids. V was shortened by 1 base and J by 5 bases, with 11 bases between the two germline ends. CDR3 region: CAWSGPANYGYTF. CDR3 DNA sequence: TGTGCCTGGAGTGGTCCAGCAAATTATGGCTACACCTTC.

The chain carries TRBV5-6 and TRBJ2-3, with D unresolved. Trimming shortened V by 2 bases and J by 0 bases, and 10 bases separated the two germline ends. Germline CDR1 SGHDT, CDR2 YYEEEE. The CDR3 covers 15 residues. This chain's CDR3 is CASSFSTTSTDTQYF. The CDR3 DNA is TGTGCCAGCAGCTTCTCTACTACTAGCACAGATACGCAGTATTTT.

The chain couples TRBV14 to TRBJ1-1; weak D call: TRBD1 (5 bases). This CDR3 spans 17 amino acids. The germline gives CDR1 SGHDN, CDR2 FVKESK. The germline V and J ends were trimmed by 9 bases and 1 base, with 24 bases remaining between them. The CDR3 region has the DNA TGTGCCAGTCGGGGGAGCCCCCGGGGAGCATCGAACACTGAAGCTTTCTTT. Translating gives CASRGSPRGASNTEAFF.

The J gene is TRBJ2-5, the V gene TRBV29-1, with 13 bases fitting TRBD2. The germline V gene has CDR1 SQVTM and CDR2 ANQGSEA. There are 14 residues in the CDR3. V was pared by 7 bases and J by 4 bases, with 6 bases of the junction left unmatched. CDR3: CSAPGLAGSETQYF. CDR3 DNA sequence: TGCAGCGCTCCGGGACTAGCGGGATCAGAGACCCAGTACTTC. The variable domain in full, completed from reference TRBV29-1 and TRBJ2-5, reads SAVISQKPSRDICQRGTSLTIQCQVDSQVTMMFWYRQQPGQSLTLIATANQGSEATYESGFVIDKFPISRPNLTFSTLTVSNMSPEDSSIYLCSAPGLAGSETQYFGPGTRLLVL.

This chain joins TRBV28 and TRBJ2-1; D is undetermined. The V and J ends lost 4 bases and 0 bases respectively, with 10 bases between them. In germline, CDR1 is MDHEN, CDR2 SYDVKM. This CDR3 spans 15 amino acids. CDR3 sequence (DNA): TGTGCCAGCAGTTCCGTAGTCGGCTCCTACAATGAGCAGTTCTTC. Residues: CASSSVVGSYNEQFF. Full variable domain (remainder filled in from reference TRBV28 and TRBJ2-1): DVKVTQSSRYLVKRTGEKVFLECVQDMDHENMFWYRQDPGLGLRLIYFSYDVKMKEKGDIPEGYSVSREKKERFSLILESASTNQTSMYLCASSSVVGSYNEQFFGPGTRLTVL.

The chain links TRBV6-1 to TRBJ1-2; 7 nucleotides align to TRBD1. CDR1 is MNHNS and CDR2 is SASEGT in the germline V gene. J was trimmed by 3 bases and V by 1 base; bases with no gene match: 5. The CDR3 totals 15 residues. The CDR3 protein is CASSEGAGGHYGYTF. The DNA of the CDR3 is TGTGCCAGCAGTGAAGGGGCAGGGGGTCACTATGGCTACACCTTC.

In this sample, this clone turned up many times. The genes are TRBV6-6 and TRBJ2-7, with a weak D call TRBD1 (5 bases). Germline V gene sequence: CDR1 MNHNY, CDR2 SVGAGI (reference sequence). V was cut by 0 bases and J by 1 base, with 7 bases left in between. The CDR3 is 14 amino acids. The CDR3: CASSYSTVSYEQYF. CDR3 nucleotide sequence: TGTGCCAGCAGTTACTCGACAGTTTCCTACGAGCAGTACTTC.

The table lists this clone with a few counts. The chain combines TRBV19 with TRBJ2-3; 11 bases agree with TRBD2. Trimming at V came to 5 bases and at J to 4 bases, leaving 5 bases not matched to a gene. This CDR3 spans 15 amino acids. Germline CDR1 and CDR2: LNHDA and SQIVND (reference sequence). Here the CDR3 DNA reads TGTGCCAGTAGTGACCCGGGACTAGCGGCAGATACGCAGTATTTT. It translates to CASSDPGLAADTQYF.

This clone has just one count. The chain couples TRBV2 to TRBJ2-5; TRBD2 matches at 7 bases. Trimming at V came to 2 bases and at J to 1 base, leaving 4 bases not matched to a gene. This CDR3 comprises 15 residues. CDR1 SNHLY and CDR2 FYNNEI come from the germline V gene. CDR3 nucleotides: TGTGCCAGCAGTGAATTGCGGGGGTCCCAAGAGACCCAGTACTTC. Amino acids: CASSELRGSQETQYF.

The chain carries TRBV27 and TRBJ2-1; D gene ambiguous. Trimming removed 3 bases from V and 5 bases from J, with 11 bases in between. This CDR3 spans 14 amino acids. Germline CDR1 and CDR2: MNHEY and SMNVEV (reference sequence). CDR3 in amino acids: CASSFSDGNNEQFF. The CDR3 DNA reads as TGTGCCAGCAGTTTTTCGGACGGAAACAATGAGCAGTTCTTC.

Only one count was recorded for this clone. Other DNA sequences in this specimen translate into the identical CDR3. The chain recombines TRBV11-3 with TRBJ2-1; D uncertain. The CDR3 is made up of 14 amino acids. Between the trimmed V and J ends, which lost 3 bases and 0 bases, there was a span of 6 bases. The germline gives CDR1 SGHNT, CDR2 YENEEA. The CDR3 loop is CASSLGSSYNEQFF. The DNA for the CDR3 is TGTGCCAGCAGCTTGGGCTCCTCCTACAATGAGCAGTTCTTC.